Sequencing of this T cell receptor (beta chain) was carried out in a study of shared clonotypes between healthy human individuals. Donors included only healthy HIV-negative adults lacking recent acute infections or vaccinations. After removal of 6 bases from V and 2 bases from J, the junction contained 3 bases not matched to a gene. The V gene's germline CDR1 is MNHNY and CDR2 SVGAGI (reference sequence). This CDR3 region has 13 residues. The assay used deep level. Spread over ten immunoSEQ deep assay plates, unsorted PBMC DNA underwent sequencing. Generated by immunoSEQ multiplex PCR, the TCRdb table keeps only in-frame clones and is missing some. The sample lists roughly 510,000 clones; roughly 85% were seen once.

The TCR sequence derives from a woman aged 40-49 years in good health. Some clones in this sample may be carry-over from other donors' samples. This chain connects TRBV6-6 to TRBJ1-2, with 7 nucleotides matching TRBD1. The sequenced sample consisted of PBMCs. The CDR3 bases are TGTGCCAGCAGCCAGGACAGGAACTATGGCTACACCTTC. Its protein product is CASSQDRNYGYTF.